Each of the 31 T cell receptor beta chains below was sequenced from the same sample in a study of human T cells and chemical hapten exposure. Time point defined: patch test 2, 6 weeks after DPC sensitization. Treatment noted: therapeutic diphenylcyclopropenone sensitization with weekly scalp DPC. MiXCR, run by TCRdb on the RACE reads, gives a single entry per CDR3 protein. The sample contains just over 350,000 distinct CDR3 sequences, roughly 6% of which appear only once. The sequences come from whole blood, collected in connection with sensitization to the hapten diphenylcyclopropenone (DPC). These receptors were taken from a woman between 18 and 29 years old with alopecia areata. Some clones in this sample may be carry-over from other donors' samples.

In its sample, this clonotype was seen many times. CDR3 protein: CASSPRDRANSPLHF. The CDR3 bases are TGTGCCAGCAGCCCCCGGGACAGGGCCAATTCACCCCTCCACTTT. The genes are TRBV7-9 and TRBJ1-6; 9 positions match TRBD1. The germline V gene has CDR1 SEHNR and CDR2 FQNEAQ (reference sequence). This CDR3 is 15 amino acids long. V shed 5 bases, J shed 7 bases, and the junction held 6 bases outside the gene matches.

This clonotype has ten or more counts. The chain is built from TRBV6-5 and TRBJ1-2; 9 bases are shared with TRBD1. The V and J ends lost 8 bases and 5 bases, in that order; junction bases with no gene match: 9. The CDR3 has 14 amino acids. Germline V lookup: CDR1 MNHEY, CDR2 SVGAGI. The CDR3 reads CASRNRGPGYGYTF. The DNA of the CDR3 is TGTGCCAGCCGAAACAGGGGGCCGGGGTATGGCTACACCTTC.

J is TRBJ1-1 and V is TRBV9; D is unclear. Trimming shortened V by 0 bases and J by 1 base, and 10 bases separated the two germline ends. The CDR3 is made up of 15 amino acids. The germline CDR1 and CDR2 sequences are SGDLS and YYNGEE. CDR3: CASSVDSIGNTEAFF. The CDR3 DNA is TGTGCCAGCAGCGTAGACTCTATAGGGAACACTGAAGCTTTCTTT.

Only a few counts were recorded for this clonotype. The rearrangement links TRBV20-1 to TRBJ1-1, with 10 bases that match TRBD1. Germline V gives CDR1 DFQATT, CDR2 SNEGSKA (reference sequence). V shed 6 bases, J shed 7 bases, and the junction held 8 bases outside the gene matches. The CDR3 sequence is 13 residues long. CDR3 nucleotides: TGCAGTGCACTGGGACAGGGGCAGAATGAAGCTTTCTTT. It translates to CSALGQGQNEAFF.

This clonotype was found a few times. This rearrangement joins TRBV7-9 to TRBJ1-1; weak D call: TRBD1 (6 bases). V was cut by 4 bases and J by 5 bases, with 17 bases left in between. Germline V gene data show CDR1 as SEHNR and CDR2 as FQNEAQ (reference sequence). The CDR3 has 15 residues. CDR3 protein: CASSWIQGGGTEAFF. The DNA for the CDR3 is TGTGCCAGCAGCTGGATACAGGGAGGGGGTACTGAAGCTTTCTTT.

This clonotype was detected many times. The chain links TRBV20-1 to TRBJ2-7; 7 bases map to TRBD1. Per the germline V gene, CDR1 is DFQATT and CDR2 is SNEGSKA (reference sequence). This CDR3 has 15 residues. V shed 0 bases, J shed 0 bases, and the junction held 5 bases outside the gene matches. This chain's CDR3 is CSARDYRDSSYEQYF. The CDR3 nucleotides read TGCAGTGCTAGAGATTACCGGGACAGCTCCTACGAGCAGTACTTC.

The gene calls are TRBV27 and TRBJ2-7, with unresolved D. Germline CDR1 MNHEY, CDR2 SMNVEV (reference sequence). Trimming cost V 2 bases and J 6 bases, with 11 bases left between them. The CDR3 sequence is 13 residues long. CDR3: CASSLSDISEQYF. CDR3 in DNA: TGTGCCAGCAGTTTAAGCGACATCTCCGAGCAGTACTTC.

This clonotype was counted many times. The gene calls are TRBV5-5 and TRBJ2-7; D call uncertain. The germline V gene encodes CDR1 SGHKS and CDR2 YYEKEE (reference sequence). With 2 bases removed from V and 1 base from J, the gap between germline ends came to 7 bases. This CDR3 comprises 13 residues. The CDR3 nucleotides are TGTGCCAGCAGCTTCGGCCGATCCTACGAGCAGTACTTC. Amino acids: CASSFGRSYEQYF.

This clonotype was seen at least ten times. The rearrangement uses TRBV3-1 and TRBJ1-5; no firm D call. The CDR3 has 15 amino acids. Trimming left V 1 base short and J 7 bases short, with 14 bases between. Germline CDR1 reads LGHDT; CDR2 reads YNNKEL (reference sequence). Written as DNA, the CDR3 is TGTGCCAGCAGCCAAGGGGCGGCAGGCATCCAGCCCCAGCATTTT. Its translation is CASSQGAAGIQPQHF.

This clonotype has a handful of counts. V is TRBV20-1 and J is TRBJ1-4; D is uncertain. V shed 3 bases and J shed 0 bases, with 14 bases lying between them. CDR3 length equals 16 residues. Looked up from germline, CDR1 is DFQATT and CDR2 is SNEGSKA (reference sequence). The CDR3 region has the DNA TGCAGTGCTAGTAGCGAAAGAGGAACAACTAATGAAAAACTGTTTTTT. It is translated as CSASSERGTTNEKLFF.

This clonotype was seen repeatedly, ten times or more. The chain carries TRBV12-3 or TRBV12-4 and TRBJ2-7; tentative D call: TRBD2 (7 bases). V dropped 2 bases and J dropped 2 bases, with 13 bases sitting between them. The CDR3 contains 15 residues. The CDR3 region has the DNA TGTGCCAGCAGTTTAAGGCGGGGGCCTACCTACGAGCAGTACTTC. Translated, it gives CASSLRRGPTYEQYF.

This clonotype was found a few times. The chain is built from TRBV5-6 and TRBJ2-7; no definite D call. The CDR3 consists of 16 residues. Germline V CDR1 and CDR2: SGHDT, YYEEEE. V lost 1 base and J lost 4, with 18 bases in between. CDR3 DNA sequence: TGTGCCAGCAGCTTGACCGGGTCCGCAGAAGAATACGAGCAGTACTTC. Amino acid sequence: CASSLTGSAEEYEQYF.

This rearrangement joins TRBV20-1 to TRBJ2-7; 8 bases map to TRBD2. Germline CDR1 reads DFQATT; CDR2 reads SNEGSKA (reference sequence). The ends lost 5 bases at V and 0 bases at J; junction bases unmatched: 3. The CDR3 extends over 13 amino acids. The CDR3 reads CSAPSGHSYEQYF. DNA of the CDR3: TGCAGTGCTCCTAGCGGGCACTCCTACGAGCAGTACTTC.

The chain couples TRBV7-9 to TRBJ2-5, with D perhaps TRBD1 or TRBD2 (5 bases each). Germline CDR1 SEHNR, CDR2 FQNEAQ (reference sequence). The CDR3 sequence is 14 residues long. V shed 5 bases and J shed 5 bases, with 15 bases lying between them. CDR3 residues: CASSARDGVETQYF. Written as DNA, the CDR3 is TGTGCCAGCAGCGCCCGGGACGGGGTGGAGACCCAGTACTTC.

This clonotype was picked up many times. The genes are TRBV7-2 and TRBJ1-6; D is ambiguous. The CDR3 spans 12 residues. V was shortened by 2 bases and J by 8 bases, with 4 bases between the two germline ends. In germline, CDR1 is SGHTA, CDR2 FQGNSA. The DNA of the CDR3 is TGTGCCAGCAGCTTATCTTATTCACCCCTCCACTTT. Amino acids: CASSLSYSPLHF.

This clonotype was found a few times. V usage is TRBV4-3 and J usage is TRBJ1-5, with a possible D match to TRBD1 (6 bases). The CDR3 extends over 16 amino acids. Per germline, CDR1 LGHNA and CDR2 YSLEER. V shed 1 base and J shed 6 bases, with 16 bases lying between them. The CDR3 DNA is TGCGCCAGCAGCCAAGCACCAGGGGTGAAGGGTCAGCCCCAGCATTTT. It translates to CASSQAPGVKGQPQHF.

J is TRBJ2-3 and V is TRBV7-2; D remains ambiguous. Trimming shortened V by 7 bases and J by 4 bases, and 15 bases separated the two germline ends. Looked up from germline, CDR1 is SGHTA and CDR2 is FQGNSA. The CDR3 consists of 14 residues. In DNA form, the CDR3 reads TGTGCCAGCACCCCATCTCGAGGTCCAGATACGCAGTATTTT. Translated, it gives CASTPSRGPDTQYF.

In its sample, this clonotype was seen many times. This chain uses TRBV7-2 with TRBJ1-2; D possibly corresponds to TRBD1 (5 bases). The CDR3 sequence is 15 residues long. Per the germline V gene, CDR1 is SGHTA and CDR2 is FQGNSA. The V and J ends lost 2 bases and 0 bases respectively, with 10 bases between them. CDR3 sequence: CASSLSGGANYGYTF. The CDR3 DNA is TGTGCCAGCAGCTTATCTGGGGGAGCTAACTATGGCTACACCTTC.

Many counts were recorded for this clonotype. The CDR3 loop is CASSQYDDQPQHF. CDR3 in DNA: TGTGCCAGCAGCCAATACGACGATCAGCCCCAGCATTTT. The J gene is TRBJ1-5, the V gene TRBV16; D uncertain. Germline V gives CDR1 KGHSY, CDR2 FQNENV. The V and J ends lost 1 base and 5 bases respectively, with 6 bases between them. The CDR3 is 13 amino acids.

The chain is built from TRBV5-4 and TRBJ1-1; D remains ambiguous. There are 13 residues in the CDR3. Trimming took 2 bases from V and 5 from J, leaving 10 bases between them. In germline, CDR1 is SGHNT, CDR2 YYREEE (reference sequence). The CDR3 sequence is CASSLDVRTEAFF. DNA of the CDR3: TGTGCCAGCAGCTTAGATGTGCGGACTGAAGCTTTCTTT.

This clonotype came up a few times. The V gene is TRBV27, the J gene TRBJ2-4; no reliable D call. CDR1 is MNHEY and CDR2 is SMNVEV in the germline V gene (reference sequence). The CDR3 contains 16 residues. The ends were cut back, 4 bases at V and 1 base at J, with 14 bases in the middle. The CDR3 nucleotides read TGTGCCAGCAGTTCGTCCCCCCCGGTGGCCAAAAACATTCAGTACTTC. Protein sequence: CASSSSPPVAKNIQYF.

In the case of this clonotype: The junction does not match germline at one end; this may be a read error. The chain uses TRBV29-1 and TRBJ2-2; D perhaps matches TRBD2 (6 bases). This CDR3 comprises 15 residues. Germline CDR1 and CDR2: SQVTM and ANQGSEA. CDR3 protein: CSAEAASVSGGELFF. CDR3 in DNA: TGCAGCGCTGAAGCGGCTAGCGTGTCCGGCGGGGAGCTGTTTTTT.

In this sample, this clonotype turned up many times. The chain combines TRBV27 with TRBJ1-1; 10 positions match TRBD1. The CDR3 length is 15 residues. In germline, CDR1 is MNHEY, CDR2 SMNVEV (reference sequence). Unmatched junction bases numbered 6, after V lost 3 bases and J lost 5 bases. CDR3 bases: TGTGCCAGCAGTTTCGGACAGGGGGGAGGTACTGAAGCTTTCTTT. This sequence encodes CASSFGQGGGTEAFF.

This clonotype was counted only a few times. This chain links TRBV7-9 with TRBJ1-5, with 10 positions matching TRBD1. The germline V gene has CDR1 SEHNR and CDR2 FQNEAQ (reference sequence). V was clipped by 0 bases and J by 5 bases; unmatched bases: 1. The CDR3 runs to 15 residues. CDR3 sequence: CASSLAGTGDQPQHF. The CDR3 DNA follows: TGTGCCAGCAGCTTAGCGGGGACAGGGGATCAGCCCCAGCATTTT.

The V call is TRBV7-9, the J call TRBJ1-3; D is ambiguous. Per the germline V gene, CDR1 is SEHNR and CDR2 is FQNEAQ (reference sequence). The CDR3 is 15 residues long. V was clipped by 2 bases and J by 0 bases, with 8 bases between them. This chain's CDR3 is CASSLTRPSGNTIYF. CDR3 sequence (DNA): TGTGCCAGCAGCTTAACAAGACCCTCTGGAAACACCATATATTTT.

Remarks on this clonotype: This may be a read error, as it is one base from a much larger clone. The rearrangement links TRBV5-1 to TRBJ1-2, with 10 bases fitting TRBD1. Trimming cost V 4 bases and J 4 bases; bases outside gene matches: 7. Germline CDR1 and CDR2: SGHRS and YFSETQ. The CDR3 is made up of 15 amino acids. DNA of the CDR3: TGCGCCAGCAGCATCGGACAGGGGGGGTCCTATGGCTACACCTTC. Protein sequence: CASSIGQGGSYGYTF. The entire variable domain, with the rest obtained from reference TRBV5-1 and TRBJ1-2, is as follows: KAGVTQTPRYLIKTRGQQVTLSCSPISGHRSVSWYQQTPGQGLQFLFEYFSETQRNKGNFPGRFSGRQFSNSRSEMNVSTLELGDSALYLCASSIGQGGSYGYTFGSGTRLTVV.

This clonotype has only a few counts. V is TRBV6-4 and J is TRBJ2-2; D unresolved. The CDR3 is 15 residues long. The V gene lost 6 bases and the J gene lost 7 bases, with 18 bases spanning the gap. Germline V gene lookup returns CDR1 MRHNA and CDR2 SNTAGT. The chain's CDR3 is CASRPTITARGELFF. CDR3 nucleotide sequence: TGTGCCAGCAGACCGACCATTACAGCCCGCGGGGAGCTGTTTTTT.

The chain uses TRBV2 and TRBJ2-1, with 8 bases aligning to TRBD1. The CDR3 is made up of 12 amino acids. The germline V gene encodes CDR1 SNHLY and CDR2 FYNNEI. The V gene end was trimmed by 7 bases and the J gene end by 7 bases; junction bases not matched to a gene: 3. The CDR3 spells CASKTGGNEQFF. The CDR3 DNA follows: TGTGCCAGCAAAACAGGGGGTAATGAGCAGTTCTTC. The full variable domain, completed using reference TRBV2 and TRBJ2-1, is EPEVTQTPSHQVTQMGQEVILRCVPISNHLYFYWYRQILGQKVEFLVSFYNNEISEKSEIFDDQFSVERPDGSNFTLKIRSTKLEDSAMYFCASKTGGNEQFFGPGTRLTVL.

This clonotype has just a few counts. The rearrangement joins TRBV7-6 to TRBJ1-1; TRBD1 matches at 7 bases. CDR1 is SGHVS, CDR2 FNYEAQ, per germline. The CDR3 is made up of 14 amino acids. The trim removed 5 bases at V and 4 bases at J, leaving 7 bases unmatched. CDR3 residues: CASSPTGASTEAFF. CDR3 DNA sequence: TGTGCCAGCAGCCCTACAGGGGCCAGCACTGAAGCTTTCTTT.

This clonotype was seen ten or more times. The chain combines TRBV4-1 with TRBJ1-5; no clear D. V lost 0 bases and J lost 6, with 18 bases in between. From germline, CDR1 is MGHRA and CDR2 YSYEKL. There are 17 residues in the CDR3. CDR3 protein: CASSQDLYADGGQPQHF. The CDR3 DNA sequence: TGCGCCAGCAGCCAAGATTTGTATGCAGATGGAGGTCAGCCCCAGCATTTT.

This clonotype was observed at least ten times. V gene TRBV2 combines with J gene TRBJ1-1, with no clear D. The CDR3 length is 11 residues. V lost 8 bases to trimming and J lost 2 bases, with 6 bases between them. Germline V gene lookup returns CDR1 SNHLY and CDR2 FYNNEI. The CDR3 DNA is TGTGCCAGCGCGACAAACACTGAAGCTTTCTTT. Protein product: CASATNTEAFF.